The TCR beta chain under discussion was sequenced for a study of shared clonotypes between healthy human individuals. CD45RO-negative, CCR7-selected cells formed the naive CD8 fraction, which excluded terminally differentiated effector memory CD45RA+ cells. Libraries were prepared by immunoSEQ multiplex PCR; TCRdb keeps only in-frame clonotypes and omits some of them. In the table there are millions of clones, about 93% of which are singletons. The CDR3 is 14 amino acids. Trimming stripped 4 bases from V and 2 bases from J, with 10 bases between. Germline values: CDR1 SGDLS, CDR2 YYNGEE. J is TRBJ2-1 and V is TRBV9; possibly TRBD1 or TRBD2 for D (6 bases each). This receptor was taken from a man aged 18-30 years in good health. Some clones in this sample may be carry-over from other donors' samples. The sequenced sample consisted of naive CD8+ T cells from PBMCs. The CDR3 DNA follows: TGTGCCAGCAGCCCGGGGGCTACCTACAATGAGCAGTTCTTC. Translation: CASSPGATYNEQFF. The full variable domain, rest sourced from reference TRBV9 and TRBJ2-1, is DSGVTQTPKHLITATGQRVTLRCSPRSGDLSVYWYQQSLDQGLQFLIQYYNGEERAKGNILERFSAQQFPDLHSELNLSSLELGDSALYFCASSPGATYNEQFFGPGTRLTVL.